This T cell receptor (beta chain) was retrieved from a study of blood T cell repertoires in COVID-19. At the level of the study: Specimens from acute and convalescent COVID-19 originated in the United States, Italy and Spain.

Germline V lookup: CDR1 SGHTA, CDR2 FQGNSA. With 0 bases clipped from V and 4 bases from J, the junction kept 8 bases outside the gene matches. CDR3 size: 17 residues. The protocol was immunoSEQ multiplex PCR, while the TCRdb copy is restricted to in-frame clones and leaves out a portion. The sample consists of 150,000 to 200,000 clones, 70% to 90% of them appearing once. The sample was peripheral blood. This sequence was found in a man aged 55 to 70 with acute or convalescent COVID-19. The chain employs TRBV7-2 and TRBJ2-3, with 9 bases lining up with TRBD1. The CDR3 reads CASSLAPGTGHADTQYF. The CDR3 region has the DNA TGTGCCAGCAGCTTAGCACCCGGGACAGGGCACGCAGATACGCAGTATTTT. Drawing the rest from reference TRBV7-2 and TRBJ2-3, the complete variable domain is GAGVSQSPSNKVTEKGKDVELRCDPISGHTALYWYRQSLGQGLEFLIYFQGNSAPDKSGLPSDRFSAERTGGSVSTLTIQRTQQEDSAVYLCASSLAPGTGHADTQYFGPGTRLTVL.